Each of the 5 T cell receptor beta chains below was sequenced from the same sample in a study of CD8 T cells in ankylosing spondylitis. From the 5' RACE reads, TCRdb called clonotypes with MiXCR, one entry per CDR3 protein. The data contain under 200,000 distinct CDR3 sequences, around 10% of them singletons. Sequencing was performed on blood, either unsorted or a sorted T cell fraction (not recorded which). These receptors all stem from a male donor with ankylosing spondylitis or in good health (not recorded which).

This clonotype occurred a few times. V and J are TRBV15 and TRBJ1-6, with TRBD1 identical over 11 bases. The CDR3 is made up of 15 amino acids. J lost 10 bases, V lost 0 bases, and 2 bases had no gene match. The germline CDR1 and CDR2 sequences are LNHNV and YYDKDF (reference sequence). The CDR3 spells CATSREGTGGSPLHF. The DNA for the CDR3 is TGTGCCACCAGCAGAGAGGGGACAGGGGGATCACCCCTCCACTTT.

This chain links TRBV7-9 with TRBJ1-1; D is perhaps TRBD1 (5 bases). V was clipped by 7 bases and J by 0 bases, with 12 bases between them. The CDR3 is 14 residues long. CDR1 and CDR2 (germline): SEHNR, FQNEAQ (reference sequence). The DNA for the CDR3 is TGTGCCAGCACCATGGTAGGGGTGAACACTGAAGCTTTCTTT. It codes for CASTMVGVNTEAFF. The complete variable domain, with remaining parts taken from reference TRBV7-9 and TRBJ1-1, reads DTGVSQNPRHKITKRGQNVTFRCDPISEHNRLYWYRQTLGQGPEFLTYFQNEAQLEKSRLLSDRFSAERPKGSFSTLEIQRTEQGDSAMYLCASTMVGVNTEAFFGQGTRLTVV.

The V and J genes are TRBV6-5 and TRBJ1-6; 9 bases align to TRBD1. CDR1 is MNHEY and CDR2 is SVGAGI in the germline V gene. CDR3 size: 19 residues. V lost 2 bases to trimming and J lost 2 bases; unmatched junction nucleotides: 10. Written as DNA, the CDR3 is TGTGCCAGCAGTTACAGACAGGGGGATCCAGCGGCCTATAATTCACCCCTCCACTTT. This sequence encodes CASSYRQGDPAAYNSPLHF.

This clonotype was seen at least ten times. CDR3 protein: CSVVAGFEQFF. The CDR3 nucleotides read TGCAGCGTTGTAGCGGGGTTTGAGCAGTTCTTC. V gene TRBV29-1 combines with J gene TRBJ2-1, with 8 bases fitting TRBD2. The V segment lost 4 bases and the J segment 9 bases; nucleotides outside the gene matches: 2. Germline loops: CDR1 SQVTM, CDR2 ANQGSEA. The CDR3 spans 11 residues.

In this sample, this clonotype turned up a few times. This chain links TRBV19 with TRBJ1-5, with TRBD1 matching 11 bases. The V gene end was trimmed by 5 bases and the J gene end by 3 bases; junction bases not matched to a gene: 6. The CDR3 has 16 residues. Looked up from germline, CDR1 is LNHDA and CDR2 is SQIVND (reference sequence). The CDR3 DNA reads as TGTGCCAGTAGTTCATGGACAGGGGGCCCCAATCAGCCCCAGCATTTT. This codes for CASSSWTGGPNQPQHF.